These 21 T cell receptor beta chains originate from one sample sequenced in a study of cytomegalovirus exposure and HLA in healthy donors. With 60 Vbeta and 13 Jbeta primers, the PCR was carried out. TCRdb keeps only in-frame clones here, not all; method: immunoSEQ multiplex PCR. The top ten clones hold approximately 2.5% of a sample with roughly 200,000 clones, around 82% of them seen once. The sequenced sample consisted of PBMCs. These receptors were collected from a man in his fifties or sixties in good health and CMV-seronegative.

J is TRBJ1-4 and V is TRBV5-4; tentative D call: TRBD1 (5 bases). The germline gives CDR1 SGHNT, CDR2 YYREEE (reference sequence). CDR3 length: 14 amino acids. V was pared by 4 bases and J by 5 bases, with 12 bases between. The CDR3 nucleotides read TGTGCCAGCAGCCTCGACAGAGTAAATGAAAAACTGTTTTTT. Translating it yields CASSLDRVNEKLFF.

The chain joins TRBV15 to TRBJ1-6; D is unresolved. The ends were cut back, 3 bases at V and 3 bases at J, with 12 bases in the middle. The CDR3 sequence is 16 residues long. Germline CDR1 LNHNV, CDR2 YYDKDF (reference sequence). The CDR3 loop reads CATSSFGRGYNSPLHF. The CDR3 coding sequence is TGTGCCACCAGCAGCTTTGGACGGGGCTATAATTCACCCCTCCACTTT.

Only one count was recorded for this clone. It is unclear where the CDR3 begins or ends on the DNA, so no DNA is shown, and the CDR3 is as TCRdb lists it. J is TRBJ2-1 and V is TRBV19; the table's D call, TRBD2, has no DNA check behind it. Counting both end residues, the CDR3 totals 15 amino acids. Germline V gene data show CDR1 as LNHDA and CDR2 as SQIVND (reference sequence). The CDR3 loop reads CASTSGLADYNEQFF.

This chain joins TRBV1 and TRBJ2-5; TRBD2 was called by the table and not checked on the DNA. TRBV1 is reported as a pseudogene. The length of the CDR3 is 17 residues. The CDR3 protein is CTSSQDSREGREETQYF. CDR3 in DNA: TGCACCAGCAGCCAAGATAGTCGGGAGGGCCGGGAAGAGACCCAGTACTTC.

Turning to this clone: One end of the junction fails to match germline, which may point to a read error. The chain recombines TRBV14 with TRBJ1-1, with D tentatively TRBD1 (5 bases). The CDR3 loop spans 14 amino acids. Germline-derived CDR1 and CDR2 are SGHDN and FVKESK. This CDR3 reads CASSQEIRGTEAFF. DNA for the CDR3: TGTGCCAGCAGTCAAGAGATTAGGGGCACTGAAGCTTTCTTT. Full variable domain (rest looked up from reference TRBV14 and TRBJ1-1): EAGVTQFPSHSVIEKGQTVTLRCDPISGHDNLYWYRRVMGKEIKFLLHFVKESKQDESGMPNNRFLAERTGGTYSTLKVQPAELEDSGVYFCASSQEIRGTEAFFGQGTRLTVV.

Regarding this clone: Germline and junction disagree at one end, which may indicate a read error. This rearrangement joins TRBV7-7 to TRBJ2-3; 10 bases map to TRBD2. The CDR3 contains 15 residues. Germline V gives CDR1 SSHAT, CDR2 FNYEAQ (reference sequence). The CDR3 spells CASSPLAGVADTQYF. CDR3 in DNA: TGTGCTAGCAGCCCCCTAGCGGGGGTGGCAGATACGCAGTATTTT.

The V and J genes are TRBV5-4 and TRBJ2-7; 7 nucleotides align to TRBD2. The J segment lost 4 bases and the V segment lost 2 bases, leaving 6 bases of the junction unmatched. The CDR3 is 14 amino acids. Germline-derived CDR1 and CDR2 are SGHNT and YYREEE (reference sequence). The DNA for the CDR3 is TGTGCCAGCAGCTTTGAGCGGGGAAGTTACGAGCAGTACTTC. This gives the protein CASSFERGSYEQYF.

V and J are TRBV28 and TRBJ1-1, with 8 bases matching TRBD1. From germline, CDR1 is MDHEN and CDR2 SYDVKM. The CDR3 totals 14 residues. The trim removed 6 bases at V and 4 bases at J, leaving 7 bases unmatched. The CDR3 DNA sequence: TGTGCCAGCAGGAGACAGGGGTTTTTCACTGAAGCTTTCTTT. Protein product: CASRRQGFFTEAFF.

The V gene is TRBV7-2, the J gene TRBJ1-1; D is unresolved. Trimming cost V 2 bases and J 7 bases, with 11 bases left between them. The germline V gene has CDR1 SGHTA and CDR2 FQGNSA. The CDR3 length is 13 residues. In DNA, the CDR3 is TGTGCCAGCAGCTTAAACCGGTGGAGTGAAGCTTTCTTT. Its translation: CASSLNRWSEAFF.

This chain uses TRBV28 with TRBJ1-1, with 10 bases aligning to TRBD1. With V trimmed by 6 bases and J by 5 bases, 6 bases remained unmatched. The CDR3 loop spans 14 amino acids. Germline-derived CDR1 and CDR2 are MDHEN and SYDVKM. Here the CDR3 DNA reads TGTGCCAGCAGAGGGGGACAGGGGTATACTGAAGCTTTCTTT. Amino acid sequence: CASRGGQGYTEAFF.

This clone came up a few times. This chain connects TRBV20-1 to TRBJ1-1; D call uncertain. V lost 7 bases to trimming and J lost 1 base, with 7 bases between them. CDR1 and CDR2 from the germline V gene are DFQATT and SNEGSKA (reference sequence). The CDR3 has 11 residues. CDR3 residues: CSVRANTEAFF. Written as DNA, the CDR3 is TGCAGTGTCCGAGCGAACACTGAAGCTTTCTTT.

The chain combines TRBV27 with TRBJ2-7; 8 bases match TRBD1. Germline V gene data show CDR1 as MNHEY and CDR2 as SMNVEV (reference sequence). J lost 2 bases, V lost 6 bases, and 6 bases had no gene match. This CDR3 has 14 amino acids. CDR3 residues: CASSRGQFPYEQYF. CDR3 in DNA: TGTGCCAGCAGCAGGGGGCAGTTTCCCTACGAGCAGTACTTC.

The chain couples TRBV7-2 to TRBJ2-3; TRBD2 agrees at 9 bases. Trimming took 6 bases from V and 4 from J; bases not matched to a gene: 5. The germline V gene encodes CDR1 SGHTA and CDR2 FQGNSA. The CDR3 covers 14 residues. This CDR3 reads CASRPRGGPDTQYF. DNA for the CDR3: TGTGCCAGCAGACCGCGGGGGGGGCCAGATACGCAGTATTTT. Complete variable domain (other parts from reference TRBV7-2 and TRBJ2-3): GAGVSQSPSNKVTEKGKDVELRCDPISGHTALYWYRQSLGQGLEFLIYFQGNSAPDKSGLPSDRFSAERTGGSVSTLTIQRTQQEDSAVYLCASRPRGGPDTQYFGPGTRLTVL.

The chain recombines TRBV27 with TRBJ1-2, with TRBD1 matching over 10 bases. CDR1 MNHEY and CDR2 SMNVEV come from the germline V gene (reference sequence). The trim removed 4 bases at V and 3 bases at J, leaving 5 bases unmatched. The CDR3 consists of 15 residues. The CDR3 DNA reads as TGTGCCAGCAGTTCCCCCGGGACAGGGGACTATGGCTACACCTTC. Protein sequence: CASSSPGTGDYGYTF.

The gene calls are TRBV30 and TRBJ2-5; TRBD2 matches 9 bases. CDR3 size: 15 residues. Trimming removed 5 bases from V and 5 bases from J; junction bases left unmatched: 12. Germline CDR1 GTSNPN, CDR2 SVGIG (reference sequence). Here the CDR3 DNA reads TGTGCCTGGGGTCAAGCGGGAGGAAGCATGGAGACCCAGTACTTC. It translates to CAWGQAGGSMETQYF.

The chain recombines TRBV30 with TRBJ2-3, with D perhaps TRBD2 (6 bases). Germline CDR1 GTSNPN, CDR2 SVGIG (reference sequence). Trimming pared 2 bases from V and 0 bases from J, leaving 12 bases between. The CDR3 spans 15 residues. CDR3 sequence: CAWSQGRGSTDTQYF. The CDR3 DNA reads TGTGCCTGGAGTCAAGGGCGGGGCAGCACAGATACGCAGTATTTT.

This sequence joins TRBV7-9 and TRBJ2-2, with 8 bases lining up with TRBD1. V lost 4 bases and J lost 3; bases outside the gene matches: 4. The CDR3 covers 15 residues. Germline values: CDR1 SEHNR, CDR2 FQNEAQ (reference sequence). DNA for the CDR3: TGTGCCAGCAGCTGGACAGGGAAGGACACCGGGGAGCTGTTTTTT. This gives the protein CASSWTGKDTGELFF.

A note on this clone: The junction departs from germline at one end; a sequencing error may be responsible. The chain combines TRBV7-7 with TRBJ1-5; the D is unclear. CDR1 and CDR2 from the germline V gene are SSHAT and FNYEAQ (reference sequence). The CDR3 runs to 15 residues. CDR3 in amino acids: CASSLAGDRDQPQNF. CDR3 in DNA: TGTGCTAGCAGCTTAGCGGGAGATAGGGATCAGCCCCAGAATTTT.

The J gene is TRBJ2-7, the V gene TRBV4-3; 11 nucleotides line up with TRBD2. J was trimmed by 4 bases and V by 2 bases; bases with no gene match: 4. This CDR3 has 15 amino acids. Germline lookup yields CDR1 LGHNA and CDR2 YSLEER. The DNA of the CDR3 is TGCGCCAGCAGCCAATTGACTAGCGGGATTTACGAGCAGTACTTC. Residues: CASSQLTSGIYEQYF.

In regard to this clone: An end of the junction does not agree with germline; a read error may underlie this. This chain joins TRBV7-7 and TRBJ2-3; the D is unclear. Germline V gene sequence: CDR1 SSHAT, CDR2 FNYEAQ (reference sequence). The CDR3 contains 13 residues. The CDR3, as DNA: TGTGCTAGCAGCTTACTTGGCCCGGATACGCAGTATTTT. Amino acids: CASSLLGPDTQYF. The full variable domain, completed using reference TRBV7-7 and TRBJ2-3, is GAGVSQSPRYKVTKRGQDVTLRCDPISSHATLYWYQQALGQGPEFLTYFNYEAQPDKSGLPSDRFSAERPEGSISTLTIQRTEQRDSAMYRCASSLLGPDTQYFGPGTRLTVL.

The V call is TRBV30, the J call TRBJ2-4; 7 bases match TRBD2. With the DNA end fitting TRBJ2-5 better, the J assignment may be wrong. Germline-derived CDR1 and CDR2 are GTSNPN and SVGIG (reference sequence). CDR3 length equals 12 residues. This chain's CDR3 is CAWSRGEGTQYF. The DNA of the CDR3 is TGTGCCTGGAGCCGAGGGGAGGGGACCCAGTACTTC.